What follows describes a single T cell receptor (beta chain). Antigen unknown. Method: immunoSEQ multiplex PCR; TCRdb's copy keeps in-frame clones and lacks some. Here the sample spans roughly 100,000 clones, around 87% being singletons. This sample is drawn from a study of OX40 agonist ivuxolimab in advanced cancers. For the study at large: The eligibility criteria allowed prior anti-PD-1, anti-PD-L1 or anti-CTLA-4 therapy, and 40% had some. Study-level results: Among the least clonally expanded were partial responders at 0.1-3.0 mg/kg.

Patients with a history of autoimmune disease or on systemic immunosuppression were excluded. This CDR3 has 15 amino acids. The germline CDR1 and CDR2 sequences are MNHNS and SASEGT. Trimming left V 1 base short and J 0 bases short, with 4 bases between. Specimen: CD4+ or CD8+ T cells sorted from blood, collected in a trial of the OX40 agonist ivuxolimab. The receptor was isolated from an adult with an advanced solid tumor such as melanoma, head and neck, liver or kidney cancer. V gene TRBV6-1 combines with J gene TRBJ2-6; D is unresolved. CDR3: CASSEVPSGANVLTF. As DNA, the CDR3 is TGTGCCAGCAGTGAAGTACCCTCTGGGGCCAACGTCCTGACTTTC.